This T cell receptor beta chain was documented in a study of T cells in Graves' hyperthyroidism and ophthalmopathy. V lost 0 bases to trimming and J lost 7 bases, with 13 bases between them. This CDR3 has 14 residues. CDR1 and CDR2 from the germline V gene are SEHNR and FQNEAQ (reference sequence). This clonotype has just a few counts. Amplified TCR beta CDR3 regions came from RNA transcripts. RT-PCR in the first round (using the HTBI primer set) targeted the TCR CDR3. TCRdb re-called the multiplex PCR reads with MiXCR, one entry per CDR3 protein. The sample has fewer than 750,000 distinct CDR3 sequences, 14% to 15% seen once.

The clonotype comes from a woman in her forties with Graves' ophthalmopathy. The sequenced sample was blood. This sequence joins TRBV7-9 and TRBJ2-7; perhaps TRBD1 as D (7 bases). Written as DNA, the CDR3 is TGTGCCAGCAGCTTAGCGCTAGCAGGGGGGGAGCAGTACTTC. Protein sequence: CASSLALAGGEQYF. Drawing the rest from reference TRBV7-9 and TRBJ2-7, the complete variable domain is DTGVSQNPRHKITKRGQNVTFRCDPISEHNRLYWYRQTLGQGPEFLTYFQNEAQLEKSRLLSDRFSAERPKGSFSTLEIQRTEQGDSAMYLCASSLALAGGEQYFGPGTRLTVT.